These 31 T cell receptor beta chains share one sample of origin, sequenced in a study of T cell repertoires in cytomegalovirus infection. From the reads, TCRdb called clonotypes with MiXCR, one entry per CDR3 protein. The table includes about 310,000 distinct CDR3 sequences, roughly 25% detected once. Their antigen targets remain unknown. The sample consisted of cultured PBMCs, taken from culture after CMV antigen stimulation. These receptors originate from a human donor in good health (CMV status not recorded). Some clones in this sample may be carry-over from other donors' samples.

The genes are TRBV7-8 and TRBJ1-5; 7 positions agree with TRBD1. This CDR3 contains 17 residues. V was pared by 4 bases and J by 4 bases, with 13 bases of the junction left unmatched. CDR1 is SGHVS and CDR2 is FQNEAQ in the germline V gene. The CDR3 DNA is TGTGCCAGCAGCTCGGCCACGACAGGGACGCGGAATCAGCCCCAGCATTTT. This codes for CASSSATTGTRNQPQHF.

The chain is built from TRBV4-3 and TRBJ1-6, with a tentative D call TRBD1 (5 bases). The ends were cut back, 8 bases at V and 4 bases at J, with 9 bases in the middle. Germline V gene sequence: CDR1 LGHNA, CDR2 YSLEER. The CDR3 has 13 residues. Written as DNA, the CDR3 is TGCGCCAGCGGCGACAGTTATAATTCACCCCTCCACTTT. This encodes CASGDSYNSPLHF.

The chain carries TRBV28 and TRBJ1-2; possible D gene TRBD1, 5 bases. Germline lookup yields CDR1 MDHEN and CDR2 SYDVKM. The CDR3 runs 13 residues. V lost 2 bases and J 4 bases, leaving 8 bases between the germline ends. The CDR3 here is CASSLLGGYGYTF. CDR3 DNA sequence: TGTGCCAGCAGTTTACTCGGGGGCTATGGCTACACCTTC.

Many counts were recorded for this clonotype. The rearrangement uses TRBV12-3 or TRBV12-4 and TRBJ1-5, with D possibly being TRBD1 (5 bases). With 6 bases removed from V and 2 bases from J, the gap between germline ends came to 20 bases. The CDR3 length is 17 residues. The CDR3 DNA reads as TGTGCCAGCAGGCAGCCAAGCTCGGGGCAGGGCAATCAGCCCCAGCATTTT. Amino acids: CASRQPSSGQGNQPQHF.

The chain joins TRBV5-6 to TRBJ1-1, with D unclear. The CDR3 length is 13 residues. Germline loops: CDR1 SGHDT, CDR2 YYEEEE. The V gene lost 2 bases and the J gene lost 3 bases, with 8 bases spanning the gap. CDR3 residues: CASSFPHDTEAFF. For the CDR3, the DNA is TGTGCCAGCAGCTTCCCACACGACACTGAAGCTTTCTTT.

The V gene is TRBV20-1, the J gene TRBJ1-2; 7 nucleotides match TRBD1. Germline lookup yields CDR1 DFQATT and CDR2 SNEGSKA (reference sequence). The CDR3 runs 14 residues. V lost 5 bases to trimming and J lost 7 bases; unmatched junction nucleotides: 13. The CDR3 reads CSAGTSGTVSGYTF. CDR3 bases: TGCAGTGCTGGCACATCCGGGACAGTCTCTGGCTACACCTTC.

There are many counts of this clonotype. This rearrangement joins TRBV7-9 to TRBJ2-1, with 13 bases aligning to TRBD2. Germline V gives CDR1 SEHNR, CDR2 FQNEAQ (reference sequence). This CDR3 has 18 amino acids. V dropped 3 bases and J dropped 9; count of bases not matched to a gene: 14. The CDR3 spells CASSFKTSGRAGRGEQFF. The DNA of the CDR3 is TGTGCCAGCAGCTTCAAAACTAGCGGGAGGGCCGGTCGGGGTGAGCAGTTCTTC.

This clonotype was detected ten times or more. V usage is TRBV7-3 and J usage is TRBJ2-6; D remains ambiguous. Trimming took 4 bases from V and 0 from J, leaving 10 bases between them. Germline-derived CDR1 and CDR2 are SGHTA and FQGTGA. This CDR3 region has 16 residues. The CDR3: CASSSRPSSGANVLTF. CDR3 nucleotides: TGTGCCAGCAGCTCTCGGCCGAGCTCTGGGGCCAACGTCCTGACTTTC.

The chain uses TRBV19 and TRBJ2-2; D is undetermined. The CDR3 is made up of 11 amino acids. CDR1 and CDR2 (germline): LNHDA, SQIVND (reference sequence). Trimming removed 6 bases from V and 8 bases from J, with 7 bases in between. CDR3 sequence (DNA): TGTGCCAGTAGGGCAGCGGGGGAGCTGTTTTTT. It is translated as CASRAAGELFF.

This clonotype was counted at least ten times. The rearrangement links TRBV6-1 to TRBJ1-2; possibly TRBD1 for D (5 bases). Trimming cost V 7 bases and J 0 bases, with 15 bases left between them. From germline, CDR1 is MNHNS and CDR2 SASEGT. The CDR3 length is 15 residues. The CDR3 DNA reads TGTGCCAGCATTGAGACAGTTCTTTCTAACTATGGCTACACCTTC. Translating it yields CASIETVLSNYGYTF.

In its sample, this clonotype was seen a few times. This chain connects TRBV27 to TRBJ1-2; 8 nucleotides line up with TRBD1. The CDR3 consists of 17 residues. V shed 5 bases and J 4 bases; nucleotides not matched to a gene: 15. Germline values: CDR1 MNHEY, CDR2 SMNVEV (reference sequence). This CDR3 is CASSLGRVGTGAYGYTF. The CDR3 coding sequence is TGTGCCAGCAGTCTTGGCCGGGTCGGGACAGGTGCCTATGGCTACACCTTC.

This clonotype was seen ten or more times. The chain links TRBV27 to TRBJ2-3; 8 bases are a match to TRBD2. With V trimmed by 5 bases and J by 6 bases, 10 bases remained unmatched. CDR3 size: 15 residues. Germline V gene data show CDR1 as MNHEY and CDR2 as SMNVEV (reference sequence). CDR3 bases: TGTGCCAGCAGTCTTTATGCGGGAGGAATGGATACGCAGTATTTT. Translation gives CASSLYAGGMDTQYF.

This clonotype was observed a handful of times. V and J are TRBV27 and TRBJ2-7; D might be TRBD2 (6 bases). The V gene lost 0 bases and the J gene lost 5 bases, with 11 bases spanning the gap. The germline V gene has CDR1 MNHEY and CDR2 SMNVEV (reference sequence). There are 14 residues in the CDR3. The CDR3 spells CASSLSEASDEQYF. In DNA form, the CDR3 reads TGTGCCAGCAGTTTATCGGAGGCTAGCGACGAGCAGTACTTC.

This clonotype was seen a few times. The chain links TRBV5-1 to TRBJ2-3; no clear D. The CDR3 runs to 14 residues. Per germline, CDR1 SGHRS and CDR2 YFSETQ. With 0 bases removed from V and 6 bases from J, the gap between germline ends came to 11 bases. CDR3 nucleotides: TGCGCCAGCAGCTTGGAACCTACCCGGGATACGCAGTATTTT. This sequence encodes CASSLEPTRDTQYF.

The chain joins TRBV28 to TRBJ1-5; 8 bases map to TRBD1. Germline-derived CDR1 and CDR2 are MDHEN and SYDVKM. The V gene end was trimmed by 4 bases and the J gene end by 0 bases; junction bases not matched to a gene: 5. The CDR3 totals 16 residues. The CDR3 here is CASSSSGGLSNQPQHF. CDR3 sequence (DNA): TGTGCCAGCAGTTCCTCAGGGGGCCTTAGCAATCAGCCCCAGCATTTT.

This clonotype has a handful of counts. The chain uses TRBV4-3 and TRBJ2-3; TRBD2 matches 12 bases. The germline gives CDR1 LGHNA, CDR2 YSLEER. V gave up 0 bases and J gave up 4 bases; unmatched junction bases: 2. CDR3 length: 16 residues. This chain's CDR3 is CASSQDLAGGPDTQYF. The CDR3 DNA reads TGCGCCAGCAGCCAAGATCTAGCGGGAGGGCCAGATACGCAGTATTTT.

The chain joins TRBV12-3 or TRBV12-4 to TRBJ2-1; weak D call: TRBD2 (7 bases). Trimming removed 7 bases from V and 3 bases from J, with 19 bases in between. The CDR3 has 16 residues. The CDR3 DNA follows: TGTGCCAGCATCACCGGCTGGGGGGGGCTCTACAATGAGCAGTTCTTC. Its translation is CASITGWGGLYNEQFF.

This clonotype was detected only a few times. The chain combines TRBV7-2 with TRBJ2-7, with D perhaps TRBD1 or TRBD2 (6 bases each). This CDR3 has 12 amino acids. Germline CDR1 is SGHTA and CDR2 is FQGNSA. V lost 5 bases, J lost 5 bases, and 10 bases lay in between. In nucleotides, the CDR3 is TGTGCCAGCAGCCCAAGGGGGGACGAGCAGTACTTC. Protein sequence: CASSPRGDEQYF.

The rearrangement uses TRBV20-1 and TRBJ2-5; D remains unclear. Trimming stripped 6 bases from V and 1 base from J, with 15 bases between. The germline V gene has CDR1 DFQATT and CDR2 SNEGSKA (reference sequence). The CDR3 totals 14 residues. The DNA of the CDR3 is TGCAGTGCGAGGTCGGACGCCAGCCAAGAGACCCAGTACTTC. As protein: CSARSDASQETQYF.

The table lists this clonotype with many counts. This sequence joins TRBV7-2 and TRBJ2-3, with D hard to call. This CDR3 is 14 amino acids long. CDR1 is SGHTA and CDR2 is FQGNSA in the germline V gene. V lost 1 base and J 3 bases, leaving 8 bases between the germline ends. The DNA of the CDR3 is TGTGCCAGCAGCTTAGAAGTATTAACAGATACGCAGTATTTT. This sequence encodes CASSLEVLTDTQYF.

CDR3 DNA sequence: TGCAGCGTTGAAGTGTTCGGGGGGAGAACTGAAGCTTTCTTT. This translates into CSVEVFGGRTEAFF. This chain connects TRBV29-1 to TRBJ1-1, with D possibly TRBD1 on 5 matching bases. The CDR3 spans 14 residues. Trimming removed 1 base from V and 5 bases from J, with 14 bases in between. Germline CDR1 and CDR2: SQVTM and ANQGSEA. The variable domain in full, completed from reference TRBV29-1 and TRBJ1-1, reads SAVISQKPSRDICQRGTSLTIQCQVDSQVTMMFWYRQQPGQSLTLIATANQGSEATYESGFVIDKFPISRPNLTFSTLTVSNMSPEDSSIYLCSVEVFGGRTEAFFGQGTRLTVV.

The rearrangement joins TRBV6-1 to TRBJ2-3; possible D gene TRBD1, 6 bases. CDR3 size: 16 residues. Germline assignment: CDR1 MNHNS and CDR2 SASEGT. Trimming removed 2 bases from V and 1 base from J, with 13 bases in between. CDR3 amino acids: CASSEWTEYRTDTQYF. The CDR3 DNA follows: TGTGCCAGCAGTGAATGGACAGAATATCGCACAGATACGCAGTATTTT.

The chain is built from TRBV28 and TRBJ1-2; D not resolved. Trimming pared 6 bases from V and 1 base from J, leaving 12 bases between. Germline CDR1 MDHEN, CDR2 SYDVKM. The CDR3 loop spans 14 amino acids. CDR3 bases: TGTGCCAGCAGCAGAGCGGGAAATAACTATGGCTACACCTTC. Translating gives CASSRAGNNYGYTF.

This chain uses TRBV29-1 with TRBJ1-1, with D uncertain. V lost 2 bases, J lost 1 base, and 8 bases lay in between. Germline values: CDR1 SQVTM, CDR2 ANQGSEA. The CDR3 is 13 amino acids. The CDR3 sequence: CSVETSPNTEAFF. In DNA form, the CDR3 reads TGCAGCGTTGAAACCAGTCCGAACACTGAAGCTTTCTTT. Based on the CDR3 plus reference TRBV29-1 and TRBJ1-1, the full variable domain is SAVISQKPSRDICQRGTSLTIQCQVDSQVTMMFWYRQQPGQSLTLIATANQGSEATYESGFVIDKFPISRPNLTFSTLTVSNMSPEDSSIYLCSVETSPNTEAFFGQGTRLTVV.

This clonotype was observed many times. DNA for the CDR3: TGTGCCAGCAGCTCCGACAGATCCTACGAGCAGTACGTC. It yields the protein CASSSDRSYEQYV. This chain uses TRBV7-9 with TRBJ2-7, with D maybe TRBD1 (5 bases). The CDR3 loop spans 13 amino acids. Trimming shortened V by 4 bases and J by 1 base, and 8 bases separated the two germline ends. Germline lookup yields CDR1 SEHNR and CDR2 FQNEAQ (reference sequence).

The chain joins TRBV12-3 or TRBV12-4 to TRBJ1-1; D unresolved. The V and J ends lost 6 bases and 4 bases respectively, with 12 bases between them. The CDR3 is 13 amino acids. The CDR3 DNA follows: TGTGCCAGCAGCTCTGGACCGGGCACTGAAGCTTTCTTT. Protein: CASSSGPGTEAFF.

The chain links TRBV7-8 to TRBJ1-6, with D hard to call. CDR3 length equals 14 residues. Germline CDR1 and CDR2: SGHVS and FQNEAQ. The V end lost 8 bases, the J end lost 14 bases, and 22 bases lay between the germline ends. The CDR3 DNA is TGTGCCAGCCGTGGCGACATAGATTCTTGGGCCCTCCACTTT. This sequence encodes CASRGDIDSWALHF.

This clonotype was recorded a few times. The J gene is TRBJ2-3, the V gene TRBV18; TRBD2 might be the D (7 bases). This CDR3 contains 17 residues. Trimming pared 0 bases from V and 3 bases from J, leaving 16 bases between. From germline, CDR1 is KGHSH and CDR2 LQKENI. CDR3 protein: CASSPPRTGRATDTQYF. CDR3 in DNA: TGTGCCAGCTCACCACCCCGAACAGGGAGGGCGACAGATACGCAGTATTTT.

On this clonotype itself: A read error may explain this, as a much larger clone is one base away. The gene calls are TRBV12-3 or TRBV12-4 and TRBJ2-5, with 10 bases that match TRBD2. The CDR3 is made up of 14 amino acids. The V segment lost 7 bases and the J segment 5 bases; nucleotides outside the gene matches: 7. CDR3: CASTASGSLETQYF. CDR3 nucleotides: TGTGCCAGCACCGCTAGCGGGAGTTTGGAGACCCAGTACTTC.

This clonotype was picked up a small number of times. This rearrangement joins TRBV2 to TRBJ1-2, with 11 bases matching TRBD1. In germline, CDR1 is SNHLY, CDR2 FYNNEI. The CDR3 is made up of 14 amino acids. The ends lost 6 bases at V and 8 bases at J; junction bases unmatched: 8. The CDR3 nucleotides read TGTGCCAGCAGGATTTTGGGACAGGGGGAAGGCTACACCTTC. Amino acids: CASRILGQGEGYTF.

The chain is built from TRBV19 and TRBJ2-2; D not certain. Looked up from germline, CDR1 is LNHDA and CDR2 is SQIVND (reference sequence). V was pared by 7 bases and J by 6 bases, with 12 bases between. The CDR3 length is 13 residues. The DNA of the CDR3 is TGTGCCAGTATCCCAGACCATGCCGGGGAGCTGTTTTTT. Amino acids: CASIPDHAGELFF.